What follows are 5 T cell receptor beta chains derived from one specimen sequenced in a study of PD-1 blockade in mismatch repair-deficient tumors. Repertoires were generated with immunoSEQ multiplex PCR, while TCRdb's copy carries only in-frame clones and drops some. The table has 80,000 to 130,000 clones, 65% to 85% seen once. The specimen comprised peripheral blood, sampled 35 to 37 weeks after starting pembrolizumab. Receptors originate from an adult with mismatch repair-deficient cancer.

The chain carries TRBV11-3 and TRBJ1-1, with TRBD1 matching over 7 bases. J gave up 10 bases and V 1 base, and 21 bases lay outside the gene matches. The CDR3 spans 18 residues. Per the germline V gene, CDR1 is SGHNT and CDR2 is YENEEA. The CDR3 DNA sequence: TGTGCCAGCAGCTTAGGGCCCTTGGACAGGTCGGGACTGGTGGGAGCTTTCTTT. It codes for CASSLGPLDRSGLVGAFF.

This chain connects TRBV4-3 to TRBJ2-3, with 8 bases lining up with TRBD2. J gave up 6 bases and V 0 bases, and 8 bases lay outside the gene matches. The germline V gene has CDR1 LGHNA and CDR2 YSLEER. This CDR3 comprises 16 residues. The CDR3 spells CASSQDFTSGPDTQYF. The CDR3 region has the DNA TGCGCCAGCAGCCAAGATTTTACTAGCGGTCCGGATACGCAGTATTTT.

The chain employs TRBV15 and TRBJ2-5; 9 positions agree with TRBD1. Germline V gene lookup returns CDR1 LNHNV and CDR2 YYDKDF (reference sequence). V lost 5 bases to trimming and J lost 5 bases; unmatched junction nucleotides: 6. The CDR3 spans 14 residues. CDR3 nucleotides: TGTGCCACCAGCCCGGACAGGGGACGGGAGACCCAGTACTTC. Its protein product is CATSPDRGRETQYF.

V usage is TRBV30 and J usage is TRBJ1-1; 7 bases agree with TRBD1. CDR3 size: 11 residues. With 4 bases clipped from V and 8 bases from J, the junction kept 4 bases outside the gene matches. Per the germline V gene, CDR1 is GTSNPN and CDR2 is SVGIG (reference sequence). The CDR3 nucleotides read TGTGCCTGGACCGACAGGGAAGAAGCTTTCTTT. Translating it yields CAWTDREEAFF.

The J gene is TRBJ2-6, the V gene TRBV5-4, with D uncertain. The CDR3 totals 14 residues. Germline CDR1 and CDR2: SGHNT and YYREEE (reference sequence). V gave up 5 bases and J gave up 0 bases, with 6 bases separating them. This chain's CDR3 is CASRTNSGANVLTF. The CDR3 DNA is TGTGCCAGCAGAACGAACTCTGGGGCCAACGTCCTGACTTTC.